Listed below are T cell receptor beta chains from one sample, sequenced in a study of shared clonotypes between healthy human individuals. Assay: immunoSEQ multiplex PCR; the TCRdb copy retains only in-frame clones and omits some. The sample includes a few million clones, 85% to 95% seen only once; the top ten take under 0.45%. Sequenced: naive CD4+ T cells from PBMCs. These receptors came from a man younger than 30 in good health. Some clones in this sample may be carry-over from other donors' samples. Both conserved end residues are part of each CDR3. A D gene is named only where the DNA matches it firmly. Clone size appears in some rows only: once, few, many, or a class for an expanded clone.

CDR3nt	CDR3aa	d_gene	abundance	j_gene	v_gene
TGTGCCAGCAGTCCGCTAGCGGGAGATGAGCAGTTCTTC	CASSPLAGDEQFF	TRBD2	.	TRBJ2-1	TRBV28
TGTGCCAGCATATATTCAGGGGGCTATGGCTACACCTTC	CASIYSGGYGYTF	TRBD1	.	TRBJ1-2	TRBV28
TGCGCCAGCAGCCCGGCGGTTGGGAGCGGGGGAAACACCATATATTTT	CASSPAVGSGGNTIYF	.	.	TRBJ1-3	TRBV5-1
TGTGCCAGCAGTGACAGAGCAACTAATGAAAAACTGTTTTTT	CASSDRATNEKLFF	.	few	TRBJ1-4	TRBV28
TGTGCCAGCAGCGCACCCGGGGGGTTACAAGAGACCCAGTACTTC	CASSAPGGLQETQYF	TRBD2	.	TRBJ2-5	TRBV9
TGTGCCAGCAGCTTAGGTGGATCCTGGTCTGTTCCTAATGAAAAACTGTTTTTT	CASSLGGSWSVPNEKLFF	.	.	TRBJ1-4	TRBV11-2
TGTGCCAGCGCCGAAACCGGGGAGCTGTTTTTT	CASAETGELFF	.	.	TRBJ2-2	TRBV28
TGTGCCTGGAGTGCGTTCCCTCGGGGACCCAACACTGAAGCTTTCTTT	CAWSAFPRGPNTEAFF	.	many	TRBJ1-1	TRBV30
TGTGCCAGCAGCTACCGGGACAGGGTTCCCTACGAGCAGTACTTC	CASSYRDRVPYEQYF	TRBD1	.	TRBJ2-7	TRBV11-2
TGTGCCAGCAGTCTATACTACGAGCAGTACTTC	CASSLYYEQYF	.	once	TRBJ2-7	TRBV6-6
TGTGCCAGCAAACAGGCCGGCTCCTACGAGCAGTACTTC	CASKQAGSYEQYF	.	.	TRBJ2-7	TRBV6-1
TGTGCTAGTGGAGTCCGGGAGCGCACCGGGGAGCTGTTTTTT	CASGVRERTGELFF	.	.	TRBJ2-2	TRBV12-5
TGTGCCTGGAGTGTCGGGGGATTCTTCGGCTACACCTTC	CAWSVGGFFGYTF	.	.	TRBJ1-2	TRBV30
TGCGCCAGCAGCTTGGGGACAGGGACAGATACGCAGTATTTT	CASSLGTGTDTQYF	TRBD1	.	TRBJ2-3	TRBV5-1
TGCGCCAGCAGCTTGGAGGGGTTTGAGCAGTTCTTC	CASSLEGFEQFF	.	.	TRBJ2-1	TRBV5-1
TGTGCCAGCAGTGAAGTTAACAGGGCGCCCGAGCAGTACTTC	CASSEVNRAPEQYF	.	.	TRBJ2-7	TRBV6-1
TGCGCCAGCAGCGAACGACAGGGTTTGATGGACACCGGGGAGCTGTTTTTT	CASSERQGLMDTGELFF	TRBD1	once	TRBJ2-2	TRBV5-1
TGTGCCAGCTCGCCTCCTAGGGGTAACACTGAAGCTTTCTTT	CASSPPRGNTEAFF	.	.	TRBJ1-1	TRBV18
TGCAGCGTTACCCAGAGGGACAGGGCCTACAATGAGCAGTTCTTC	CSVTQRDRAYNEQFF	TRBD1	.	TRBJ2-1	TRBV29-1
TGCGCCAGCAGCCCCCGGGACAGCCTCTATGGCTACACCTTC	CASSPRDSLYGYTF	TRBD1	.	TRBJ1-2	TRBV4-1
TGCAGCGTTGAACAGACTAGCGGGAACTTCTACGAGCAGTACTTC	CSVEQTSGNFYEQYF	TRBD2	.	TRBJ2-7	TRBV29-1
TGTGCCAGCAGTTTACCCACTGGATCCGAGCAGTACTTC	CASSLPTGSEQYF	.	.	TRBJ2-7	TRBV28
TGCAGCGCGGCCAGGCAGCTAAACTACGAGCAGTACTTC	CSAARQLNYEQYF	.	.	TRBJ2-7	TRBV29-1
TGTGCCACCGGAGACGGGGACAGGGGGAGACCCGGTGGCTACACCTTC	CATGDGDRGRPGGYTF	TRBD1	.	TRBJ1-2	TRBV2
TGTGCCAGTAGTATGTTAGGGAATGGCAATCAGCCCCAGCATTTT	CASSMLGNGNQPQHF	.	.	TRBJ1-5	TRBV19
TGTGCCAGCAGTATCCAGCTAGCTAGCACAGATACGCAGTATTTT	CASSIQLASTDTQYF	.	.	TRBJ2-3	TRBV2
TGCGCCAGCAGCCAAGATTTCGGGCTAGCCAGAGAGACCCAGTACTTC	CASSQDFGLARETQYF	.	.	TRBJ2-5	TRBV4-3
TGTGCCAGCAGCTCGGACCGAAGCTCCTACGAGCAGTACTTC	CASSSDRSSYEQYF	.	.	TRBJ2-7	TRBV5-5
TGTGCCAGCAGCGTAGGGACTAGCGGGGGCACAGATACGCAGTATTTT	CASSVGTSGGTDTQYF	TRBD2	.	TRBJ2-3	TRBV9
TGTGCCAGCAGCCTAGGAGAGACAGCTGGAGACTACGAGCAGTACTTC	CASSLGETAGDYEQYF	.	.	TRBJ2-7	TRBV4-2
TGTGCCAGCAGCTTGGGGCAGGAAGTTGAACTGTTTTTT	CASSLGQEVELFF	.	.	TRBJ1-4	TRBV7-6
TGTGCCAGCAGCCCCCCGGCCGGGAGTAAAACCGGGGAGCTGTTTTTT	CASSPPAGSKTGELFF	.	.	TRBJ2-2	TRBV7-9
TGCGCCAGCAGCCCTAAAGACAGTCCCTCCTACAATGAGCAGTTCTTC	CASSPKDSPSYNEQFF	.	.	TRBJ2-1	TRBV5-1
TGTGCCAGCAGCTTAGTAGGGAACTGGGTAAGGCCCTATGGCTACACCTTC	CASSLVGNWVRPYGYTF	.	.	TRBJ1-2	TRBV11-3
TGCGCCAGCAGCCAAGAGGGGTTTGTGAACACTGAAGCTTTCTTT	CASSQEGFVNTEAFF	.	.	TRBJ1-1	TRBV4-1
TGTGCCAGCTCACTCATGACAGGGGGACCCTACGAGCAGTACTTC	CASSLMTGGPYEQYF	TRBD1	.	TRBJ2-7	TRBV18
TGTGCCAGCAGCGAAGACAGGGGACGTACCGGGGAGCTGTTTTTT	CASSEDRGRTGELFF	TRBD1	.	TRBJ2-2	TRBV2
TGTGCCAGCAGCTTGCGGACCCCCCAGGGTGAGACCCAGTACTTC	CASSLRTPQGETQYF	.	.	TRBJ2-5	TRBV5-4
TGTGCCAGCACGCCTGTGTCAGATACGCAGTATTTT	CASTPVSDTQYF	.	.	TRBJ2-3	TRBV2
TGTGCCAGCAGCCGCATTCGCGGACTAGCGGGAGTCGAGCAGTACTTC	CASSRIRGLAGVEQYF	TRBD2	.	TRBJ2-7	TRBV7-2
TGTGCCAGCAGCTTAGGGCCGCAAGAGACCCAGTACTTC	CASSLGPQETQYF	.	.	TRBJ2-5	TRBV7-9
TGTGCCAGCAGCTTGTCAGTACTAGCGGGAGCTTACTCCTACAATGAGCAGTTCTTC	CASSLSVLAGAYSYNEQFF	TRBD2	.	TRBJ2-1	TRBV5-6
TGTGCCAGCAGCTCCTCCTTCCGGGGGGCCCAAGAGACCCAGTACTTC	CASSSSFRGAQETQYF	.	.	TRBJ2-5	TRBV7-9
TGTGCCAGCAGCTTGGGGCTAGCGGAGGGGAGAGAGACCCAGTACTTC	CASSLGLAEGRETQYF	TRBD2	.	TRBJ2-5	TRBV5-6
TGTGCCAGTACGTATGGACGTGGCACAGATACGCAGTATTTT	CASTYGRGTDTQYF	.	.	TRBJ2-3	TRBV19
TGTGCCAGCAGTGAGTCCCGACTCTACAATGAGCAGTTCTTC	CASSESRLYNEQFF	.	.	TRBJ2-1	TRBV2
TGTGCCAGCGCTCAATGGGTAGAACCCTATGGCTACACCTTC	CASAQWVEPYGYTF	.	few	TRBJ1-2	TRBV6-6
TGTGCCAGCTCACCACCGACTCAGCCCCAGCATTTT	CASSPPTQPQHF	.	.	TRBJ1-5	TRBV18
TGCGCCAGCAGCCAAGAGGCAGGGGGATACTACAATGAGCAGTTCTTC	CASSQEAGGYYNEQFF	TRBD1	.	TRBJ2-1	TRBV4-1
TGTGCCAGCTCACCACCGCTAGCGGGAGGGCCTCGCGGTGAGCAGTTCTTC	CASSPPLAGGPRGEQFF	TRBD2	.	TRBJ2-1	TRBV18
TGTGCCAGCAGCCCGGCGGCTAGAAGTACGGGCGAGCAGTACTTC	CASSPAARSTGEQYF	.	.	TRBJ2-7	TRBV5-6
TGTGCCAGCAGCCCAACCAGCTCCTACAATGAGCAGTTCTTC	CASSPTSSYNEQFF	.	.	TRBJ2-1	TRBV7-3
TGTGCCAGCAGCTTAGTAGGAAGGACTAGCGGTTACAATGAGCAGTTCTTC	CASSLVGRTSGYNEQFF	TRBD2	.	TRBJ2-1	TRBV7-8